The next 19 T cell receptor beta chains were all read from a single sample in a study of multiple sclerosis patients with progressive multifocal leukoencephalopathy. TCRdb keeps only in-frame clones here, not all; method: immunoSEQ multiplex PCR. This sample has under 30,000 clones; around nine tenths occur once, and the top ten carry about 1.6%. This sample's time point: more than 5 months of natalizumab therapy. This sample comprised PBMCs, obtained from a patient treated with natalizumab. Receptors originate from a human donor with multiple sclerosis.

This clone came up once. The J gene is TRBJ1-6, the V gene TRBV5-6; D is unresolved. Germline V CDR1 and CDR2: SGHDT, YYEEEE. CDR3 size: 15 residues. V dropped 3 bases and J dropped 9 bases, with 16 bases sitting between them. The CDR3 DNA reads as TGTGCCAGCAGCTCCGCGAGGGCTTGGGGTTCACCCCTCCACTTT. Protein sequence: CASSSARAWGSPLHF. Full variable domain (rest looked up from reference TRBV5-6 and TRBJ1-6): DAGVTQSPTHLIKTRGQQVTLRCSPKSGHDTVSWYQQALGQGPQFIFQYYEEEERQRGNFPDRFSGHQFPNYSSELNVNALLLGDSALYLCASSSARAWGSPLHFGNGTRLTVT.

The chain has TRBV6-1 and TRBJ2-4; no firm D call. The germline V and J ends were trimmed by 7 bases and 3 bases, with 7 bases remaining between them. This CDR3 is built from 12 residues. Germline-derived CDR1 and CDR2 are MNHNS and SASEGT. CDR3 amino acids: CASTLNKNIQYF. The CDR3 DNA sequence: TGTGCCAGCACCCTCAACAAAAACATTCAGTACTTC.

The V call is TRBV2, the J call TRBJ1-5; D is perhaps TRBD1 (5 bases). CDR1 is SNHLY and CDR2 is FYNNEI in the germline V gene. The CDR3 covers 13 residues. V lost 6 bases, J lost 1 base, and 7 bases lay in between. The CDR3 loop reads CASRGDSNQPQHF. CDR3 coding DNA: TGTGCCAGCAGGGGGGACAGCAATCAGCCCCAGCATTTT.

This rearrangement joins TRBV5-8 to TRBJ2-7; no firm D call. The V end was cut by 0 bases, the J end by 0 bases, with 7 bases between. Per germline, CDR1 SGHTS and CDR2 YDEGEE. The CDR3 contains 14 residues. The CDR3 nucleotides are TGTGCCAGCAGCTTGGAGGGTCTCTCCTACGAGCAGTACTTC. It encodes CASSLEGLSYEQYF.

The V and J genes are TRBV7-2 and TRBJ2-7; a possible D gene is TRBD2 (5 bases). CDR1 SGHTA and CDR2 FQGNSA come from the germline V gene. V was trimmed by 0 bases and J by 7 bases, leaving 10 bases between them. This CDR3 has 13 residues. CDR3 sequence (DNA): TGTGCCAGCAGCTTAGCCCTTTCGGGGGAGCAGTACTTC. It specifies CASSLALSGEQYF.

The chain carries TRBV5-1 and TRBJ1-4, with D uncertain. The V end lost 5 bases, the J end lost 8 bases, and 16 bases lay between the germline ends. Germline CDR1 is SGHRS and CDR2 is YFSETQ. CDR3 size: 14 residues. CDR3 nucleotides: TGCGCCAGCAGTCCCGGGGTCTATACCGAAAAACTGTTTTTT. Its protein product is CASSPGVYTEKLFF. Full variable domain (missing parts from reference TRBV5-1 and TRBJ1-4): KAGVTQTPRYLIKTRGQQVTLSCSPISGHRSVSWYQQTPGQGLQFLFEYFSETQRNKGNFPGRFSGRQFSNSRSEMNVSTLELGDSALYLCASSPGVYTEKLFFGSGTQLSVL.

The chain has TRBV14 and TRBJ2-1; 10 nucleotides match TRBD1. Germline V gives CDR1 SGHDN, CDR2 FVKESK. V lost 3 bases and J lost 2; bases outside the gene matches: 16. The CDR3 is 20 amino acids. The CDR3 here is CASSQLREFRGTGAYNEQFF. CDR3 DNA: TGTGCCAGCAGCCAGCTACGGGAGTTTCGTGGGACAGGGGCCTACAATGAGCAGTTCTTC.

The rearrangement joins TRBV28 to TRBJ1-3; the D is unclear. Germline V gene sequence: CDR1 MDHEN, CDR2 SYDVKM. The V end was cut by 6 bases, the J end by 11 bases, with 20 bases between. This CDR3 region has 14 residues. CDR3 region: CASSRPTDRSAIYF. CDR3 nucleotide sequence: TGTGCCAGCAGCAGACCGACGGACCGAAGTGCCATATATTTT.

The chain uses TRBV23-1 and TRBJ2-7; D unresolved. TRBV23-1 is annotated as an ORF whose role is uncertain. The CDR3 length is 16 residues. The V gene lost 3 bases and the J gene lost 4 bases, with 19 bases spanning the gap. In nucleotides, the CDR3 is TGCGCCAGCAGTCATTCCAGACGCGGACGACCTTACGAGCAGTACTTC. Amino acids: CASSHSRRGRPYEQYF.

This chain links TRBV7-7 with TRBJ2-2; D is unresolved. Germline loops: CDR1 SSHAT, CDR2 FNYEAQ (reference sequence). This CDR3 contains 14 residues. The V and J ends lost 1 base and 2 bases respectively, with 5 bases between them. DNA for the CDR3: TGTGCCAGCAGCTTAGACTACAACACCGGGGAGCTGTTTTTT. This codes for CASSLDYNTGELFF.

This chain links TRBV11-3 with TRBJ1-1; D is perhaps TRBD1 (6 bases). The V gene lost 5 bases and the J gene lost 1 base, with 14 bases spanning the gap. The CDR3 has 15 amino acids. Germline V gene lookup returns CDR1 SGHNT and CDR2 YENEEA. The CDR3 region has the DNA TGTGCCAGCAGCATACAGGGTCGAAGGAACACTGAAGCTTTCTTT. Encoded protein: CASSIQGRRNTEAFF.

This chain joins TRBV5-6 and TRBJ2-7, with D uncertain. The CDR3 spans 13 residues. Trimming took 1 base from V and 0 from J, leaving 5 bases between them. Germline V lookup: CDR1 SGHDT, CDR2 YYEEEE. Written as DNA, the CDR3 is TGTGCCAGCAGCTTGCCCCACTCCTACGAGCAGTACTTC. This codes for CASSLPHSYEQYF.

The chain couples TRBV7-9 to TRBJ1-1; a possible D gene is TRBD1 (6 bases). The germline V gene has CDR1 SEHNR and CDR2 FQNEAQ (reference sequence). The V gene lost 6 bases and the J gene lost 8 bases, with 13 bases spanning the gap. This CDR3 is built from 12 residues. CDR3 DNA: TGTGCCAGCAGTAAGGGGGGGATAGAAGCTTTCTTT. Residues: CASSKGGIEAFF.

The chain has TRBV15 and TRBJ1-2; tentatively, D is TRBD1 (5 bases). The length of the CDR3 is 15 residues. CDR1 is LNHNV, CDR2 YYDKDF, per germline (reference sequence). V lost 8 bases to trimming and J lost 8 bases, with 24 bases between them. In DNA form, the CDR3 reads TGTGCCACCGCGAATCCTCGGGAAGGGGTTGGGGGCTACACCTTC. This translates into CATANPREGVGGYTF.

Written as DNA, the CDR3 is TGTGCCAGCAGCCAGGGTAACGAGCAGTACTTC. The encoded protein is CASSQGNEQYF. The rearrangement joins TRBV13 to TRBJ2-5, with a possible D match to TRBD1 (5 bases). The end of the DNA fits TRBJ2-7 better, so the J call may be wrong. This CDR3 has 11 amino acids. CDR1 is PRHDT and CDR2 is FYEKMQ in the germline V gene (reference sequence).

J is TRBJ1-1 and V is TRBV28, with TRBD1 matching 10 bases. The CDR3 runs to 16 residues. Looked up from germline, CDR1 is MDHEN and CDR2 is SYDVKM. Germline trimming cut 3 bases from V and 2 bases from J; bases unmatched to any gene: 6. As DNA, the CDR3 is TGTGCCAGCAGTTTCCCCGGGACAGGGGTTAACACTGAAGCTTTCTTT. This codes for CASSFPGTGVNTEAFF. Together with reference TRBV28 and TRBJ1-1, the CDR3 gives the full variable domain: DVKVTQSSRYLVKRTGEKVFLECVQDMDHENMFWYRQDPGLGLRLIYFSYDVKMKEKGDIPEGYSVSREKKERFSLILESASTNQTSMYLCASSFPGTGVNTEAFFGQGTRLTVV.

This chain joins TRBV19 and TRBJ1-1; TRBD1 is a possible D gene (5 bases). Germline CDR1 reads LNHDA; CDR2 reads SQIVND (reference sequence). The germline V and J ends were trimmed by 5 bases and 5 bases, with 12 bases remaining between them. The CDR3 totals 13 residues. CDR3 region: CASSFQGETEAFF. As DNA, the CDR3 is TGTGCCAGTAGTTTTCAGGGTGAGACTGAAGCTTTCTTT.

V usage is TRBV28 and J usage is TRBJ2-7; a weak D match, TRBD2 (6 bases). Trimming took off 5 bases at V and 2 bases at J, with 10 bases between the two ends. CDR3 length equals 13 residues. The germline CDR1 and CDR2 sequences are MDHEN and SYDVKM. The chain's CDR3 is CASSPRETYEQYF. The CDR3 DNA reads as TGTGCCAGCAGTCCTCGGGAGACCTACGAGCAGTACTTC.

The CDR3 nucleotides are TGTGCCAGCAGTCACAGGGCGGGAGGCTACACCTTC. It codes for CASSHRAGGYTF. The chain joins TRBV6-6 to TRBJ1-2, with D perhaps TRBD1 (6 bases). Germline loops: CDR1 MNHNY, CDR2 SVGAGI (reference sequence). The CDR3 has 12 amino acids. The germline V and J ends were trimmed by 5 bases and 8 bases, with 12 bases remaining between them.